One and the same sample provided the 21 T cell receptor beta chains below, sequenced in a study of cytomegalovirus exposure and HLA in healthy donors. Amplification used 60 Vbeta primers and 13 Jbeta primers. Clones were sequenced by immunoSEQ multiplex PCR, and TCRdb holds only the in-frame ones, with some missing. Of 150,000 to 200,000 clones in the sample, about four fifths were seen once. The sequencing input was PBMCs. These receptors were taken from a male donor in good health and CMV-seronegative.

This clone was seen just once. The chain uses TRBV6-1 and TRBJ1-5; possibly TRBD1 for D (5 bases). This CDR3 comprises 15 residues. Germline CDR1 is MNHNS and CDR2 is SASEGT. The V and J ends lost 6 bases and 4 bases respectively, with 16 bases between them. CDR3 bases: TGTGCCAGCAGGGCCAGCGACAGCACTAATCAGCCCCAGCATTTT. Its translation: CASRASDSTNQPQHF.

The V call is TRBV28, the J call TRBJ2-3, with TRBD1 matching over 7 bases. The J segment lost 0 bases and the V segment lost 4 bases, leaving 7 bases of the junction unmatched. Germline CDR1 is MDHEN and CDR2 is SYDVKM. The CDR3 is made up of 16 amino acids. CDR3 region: CASSSQTGISTDTQYF. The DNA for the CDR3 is TGTGCCAGCAGTTCCCAGACAGGGATCAGCACAGATACGCAGTATTTT.

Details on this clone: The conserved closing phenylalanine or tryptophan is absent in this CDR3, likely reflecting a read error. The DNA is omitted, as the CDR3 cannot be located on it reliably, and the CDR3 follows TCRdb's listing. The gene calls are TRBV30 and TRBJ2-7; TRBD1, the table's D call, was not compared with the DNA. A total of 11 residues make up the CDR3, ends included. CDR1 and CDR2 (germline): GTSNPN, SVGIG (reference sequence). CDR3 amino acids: CAWSVQLQGIS.

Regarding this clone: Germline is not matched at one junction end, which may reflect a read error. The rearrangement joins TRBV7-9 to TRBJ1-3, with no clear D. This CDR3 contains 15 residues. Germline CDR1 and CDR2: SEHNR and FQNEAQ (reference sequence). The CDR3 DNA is TGTTCCAGCAGCACAAATCCGGGGACTGGAAACACCATATATTTT. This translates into CSSSTNPGTGNTIYF.

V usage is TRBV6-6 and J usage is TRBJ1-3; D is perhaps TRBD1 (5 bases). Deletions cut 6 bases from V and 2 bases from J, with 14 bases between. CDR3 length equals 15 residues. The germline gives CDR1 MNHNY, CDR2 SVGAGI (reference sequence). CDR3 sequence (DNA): TGTGCCAGCAGCCAGCCGGGACTTCCTGGAAACACCATATATTTT. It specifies CASSQPGLPGNTIYF.

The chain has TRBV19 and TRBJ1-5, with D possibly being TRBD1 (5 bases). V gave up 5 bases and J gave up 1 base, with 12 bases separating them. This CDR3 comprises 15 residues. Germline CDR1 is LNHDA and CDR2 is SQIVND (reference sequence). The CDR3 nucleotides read TGTGCCAGTAGTTGGGGCAGAAGGAGCAATCAGCCCCAGCATTTT. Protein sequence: CASSWGRRSNQPQHF.

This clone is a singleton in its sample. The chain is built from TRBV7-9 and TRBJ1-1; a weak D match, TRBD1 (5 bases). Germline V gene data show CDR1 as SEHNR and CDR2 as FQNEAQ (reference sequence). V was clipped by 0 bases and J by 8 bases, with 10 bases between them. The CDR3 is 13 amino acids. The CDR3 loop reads CASSLALDSEAFF. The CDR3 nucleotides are TGTGCCAGCAGCTTAGCTCTCGACAGCGAAGCTTTCTTT.

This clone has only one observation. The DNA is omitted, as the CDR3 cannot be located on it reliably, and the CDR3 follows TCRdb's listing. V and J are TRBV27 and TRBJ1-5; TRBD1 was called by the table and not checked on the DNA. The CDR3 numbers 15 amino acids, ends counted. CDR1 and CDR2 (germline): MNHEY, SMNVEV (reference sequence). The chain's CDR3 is CASSPLWDINQPQHF.

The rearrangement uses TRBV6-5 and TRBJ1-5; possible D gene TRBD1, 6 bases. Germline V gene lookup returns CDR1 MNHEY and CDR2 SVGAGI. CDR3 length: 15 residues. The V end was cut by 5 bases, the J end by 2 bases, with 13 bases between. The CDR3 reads CASSPQGMGNQPQHF. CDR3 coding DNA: TGTGCCAGCAGTCCCCAGGGGATGGGCAATCAGCCCCAGCATTTT.

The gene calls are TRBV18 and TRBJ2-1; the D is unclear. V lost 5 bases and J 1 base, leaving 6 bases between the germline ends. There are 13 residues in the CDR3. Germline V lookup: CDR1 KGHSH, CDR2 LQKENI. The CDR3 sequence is CASSATSYNEQFF. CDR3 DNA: TGTGCCAGCTCAGCCACTTCCTACAATGAGCAGTTCTTC.

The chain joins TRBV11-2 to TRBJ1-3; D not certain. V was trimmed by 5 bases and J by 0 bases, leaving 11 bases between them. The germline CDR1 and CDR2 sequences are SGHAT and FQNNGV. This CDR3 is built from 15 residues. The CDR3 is CASSPQTLSGNTIYF. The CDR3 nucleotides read TGTGCCAGCAGCCCACAGACACTCTCTGGAAACACCATATATTTT.

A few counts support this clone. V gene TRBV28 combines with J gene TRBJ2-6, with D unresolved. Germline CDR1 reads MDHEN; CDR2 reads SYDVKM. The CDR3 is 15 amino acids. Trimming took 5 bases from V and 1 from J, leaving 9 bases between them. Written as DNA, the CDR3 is TGTGCCAGCAGTCCCCTGGCATCTGGGGCCAACGTCCTGACTTTC. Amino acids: CASSPLASGANVLTF.

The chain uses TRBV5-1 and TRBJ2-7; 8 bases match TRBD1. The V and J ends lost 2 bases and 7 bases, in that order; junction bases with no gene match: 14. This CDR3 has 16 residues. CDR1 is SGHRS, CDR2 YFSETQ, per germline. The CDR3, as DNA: TGCGCCAGCAGCTTAACCGGGACAGGCTCGGTGGAAGAGCAGTACTTC. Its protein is CASSLTGTGSVEEQYF.

This chain's CDR3 is CASSLTLQGGEQFF. The CDR3 DNA sequence: TGTGCCAGCAGCTTAACCCTCCAAGGGGGTGAGCAGTTCTTC. The J gene is TRBJ2-1, the V gene TRBV7-3; D perhaps matches TRBD1 (6 bases). Trimming removed 0 bases from V and 9 bases from J, with 12 bases in between. The CDR3 loop spans 14 amino acids. Germline V gene sequence: CDR1 SGHTA, CDR2 FQGTGA.

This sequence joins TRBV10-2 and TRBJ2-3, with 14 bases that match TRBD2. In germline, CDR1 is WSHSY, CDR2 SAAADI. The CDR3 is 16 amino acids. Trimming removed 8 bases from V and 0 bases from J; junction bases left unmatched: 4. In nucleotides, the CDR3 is TGCGCCAGCCTAGGGACTAGCGGGGGTAGCACAGATACGCAGTATTTT. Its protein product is CASLGTSGGSTDTQYF.

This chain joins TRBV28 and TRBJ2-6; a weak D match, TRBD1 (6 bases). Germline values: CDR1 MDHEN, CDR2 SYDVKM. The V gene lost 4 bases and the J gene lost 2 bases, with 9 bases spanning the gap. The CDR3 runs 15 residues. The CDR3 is CASSSPGAGANVLTF. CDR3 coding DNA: TGTGCCAGCAGTTCCCCAGGGGCTGGGGCCAACGTCCTGACTTTC.

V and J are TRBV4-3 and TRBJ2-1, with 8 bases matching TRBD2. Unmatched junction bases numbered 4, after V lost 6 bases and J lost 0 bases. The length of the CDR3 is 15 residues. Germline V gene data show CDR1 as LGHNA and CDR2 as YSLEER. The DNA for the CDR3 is TGCGCCAGCAGGATTAGCGGGAACTCCTACAATGAGCAGTTCTTC. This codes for CASRISGNSYNEQFF.

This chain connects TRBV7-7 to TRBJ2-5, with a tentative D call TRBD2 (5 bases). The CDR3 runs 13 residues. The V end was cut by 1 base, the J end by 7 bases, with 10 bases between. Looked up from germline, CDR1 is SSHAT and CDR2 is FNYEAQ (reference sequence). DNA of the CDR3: TGTGCCAGCAGCTTAGACAGTGGAGGGACCCAGTACTTC. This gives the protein CASSLDSGGTQYF.

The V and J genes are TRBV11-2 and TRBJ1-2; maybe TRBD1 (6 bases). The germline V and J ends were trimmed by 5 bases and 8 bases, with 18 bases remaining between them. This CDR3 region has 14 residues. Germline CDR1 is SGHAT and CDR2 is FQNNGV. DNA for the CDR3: TGTGCCAGCAGCACCTTGGACAGAGGGTTAGGCTACACCTTC. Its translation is CASSTLDRGLGYTF.

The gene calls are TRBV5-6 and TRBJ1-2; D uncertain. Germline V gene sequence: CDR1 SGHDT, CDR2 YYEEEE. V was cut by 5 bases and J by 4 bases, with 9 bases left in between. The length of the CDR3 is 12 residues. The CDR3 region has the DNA TGTGCCAGCAGGCGGGTCGGCTATGGCTACACCTTC. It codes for CASRRVGYGYTF.

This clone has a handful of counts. The CDR3, as DNA: TGTGCCAGCAGCGGAGGAGCGGGGGTCCCCAATGAGCAGTTCTTC. Translation: CASSGGAGVPNEQFF. The chain links TRBV6-6 to TRBJ2-1, with 8 nucleotides matching TRBD2. This CDR3 comprises 15 residues. Germline V lookup: CDR1 MNHNY, CDR2 SVGAGI (reference sequence). V lost 6 bases and J lost 6; bases outside the gene matches: 10.